The 11 T cell receptor beta chains reported below all come from one sample, sequenced in a study of blood T cell repertoires in COVID-19. Only in-frame clones appear in the TCRdb table, and some are missing; sequencing was by immunoSEQ multiplex PCR. This table holds 380,000 or so clones, roughly 90% found once. Specimen: peripheral blood. These receptors originate from a man aged 35 to 55 with acute or convalescent COVID-19.

The chain is built from TRBV12-3 or TRBV12-4 and TRBJ2-7, with 7 bases that match TRBD1. The CDR3 is 13 residues long. The V segment lost 5 bases and the J segment 2 bases; nucleotides outside the gene matches: 3. In DNA form, the CDR3 reads TGTGCCAGCAGTATGGGACAGACCTACGAGCAGTACTTC. It codes for CASSMGQTYEQYF.

Written as DNA, the CDR3 is TGTGCCAGCTCGCGAGCCGGGGGGGCCGTGGATGAGCAGTTCTTC. Residues: CASSRAGGAVDEQFF. This chain links TRBV18 with TRBJ2-1; 8 positions agree with TRBD2. The junction had 12 bases not matched to a gene; V was cut back by 6 bases and J by 8 bases. This CDR3 spans 15 amino acids. From germline, CDR1 is KGHSH and CDR2 LQKENI.

The V call is TRBV6-6, the J call TRBJ1-1; TRBD1 is a possible D gene (6 bases). This CDR3 spans 11 amino acids. The V gene's germline CDR1 is MNHNY and CDR2 SVGAGI (reference sequence). Trimming removed 2 bases from V and 11 bases from J, with 9 bases in between. For the CDR3, the DNA is TGTGCCAGCAGTTACGTCAGGGGTGCTTTCTTT. The encoded protein is CASSYVRGAFF.

This clone was detected once. The rearrangement uses TRBV5-1 and TRBJ1-2; no clear D. The CDR3 loop spans 14 amino acids. Germline CDR1 and CDR2: SGHRS and YFSETQ. V lost 1 base and J 0 bases, leaving 7 bases between the germline ends. Here the CDR3 DNA reads TGCGCCAGCAGCTTGCGAGTAGCTAACTATGGCTACACCTTC. Its protein product is CASSLRVANYGYTF.

The chain employs TRBV12-3 or TRBV12-4 and TRBJ1-1; 7 nucleotides match TRBD1. The CDR3 sequence is 13 residues long. V shed 10 bases, J shed 1 base, and the junction held 6 bases outside the gene matches. CDR3 in amino acids: CAIRTGQNTEAFF. CDR3 in DNA: TGTGCCATCCGGACAGGACAGAACACTGAAGCTTTCTTT.

In regard to this clone: Distinct nucleotide sequences in the sample also encode this CDR3. The chain links TRBV19 to TRBJ1-5; 8 bases are a match to TRBD1. The germline gives CDR1 LNHDA, CDR2 SQIVND (reference sequence). The CDR3 loop spans 14 amino acids. The trim removed 2 bases at V and 4 bases at J, leaving 1 base unmatched. CDR3 sequence reads: CASSITGGNQPQHF. The CDR3, as DNA: TGTGCCAGTAGTATAACAGGGGGGAATCAGCCCCAGCATTTT.

The V and J genes are TRBV6-5 and TRBJ1-1, with D uncertain. The CDR3 sequence is 15 residues long. Trimming stripped 6 bases from V and 1 base from J, with 15 bases between. From germline, CDR1 is MNHEY and CDR2 SVGAGI. CDR3 amino acids: CASRIDIVPNTEAFF. In DNA, the CDR3 is TGTGCCAGCAGGATCGATATAGTCCCGAACACTGAAGCTTTCTTT.

The chain links TRBV4-3 to TRBJ2-3; TRBD2 matches at 8 bases. The CDR3 consists of 16 residues. V shed 3 bases, J shed 4 bases, and the junction held 9 bases outside the gene matches. Germline V CDR1 and CDR2: LGHNA, YSLEER. DNA for the CDR3: TGCGCCAGCAGCCAGTCCGGACTAGCTGACGCAGATACGCAGTATTTT. This encodes CASSQSGLADADTQYF.

This clone was counted once. The CDR3: CASTRDRELWETQYF. DNA of the CDR3: TGTGCCAGCACCCGGGACAGGGAGTTGTGGGAGACCCAGTACTTC. The V and J genes are TRBV28 and TRBJ2-5; 9 bases are shared with TRBD1. With 7 bases clipped from V and 5 bases from J, the junction kept 11 bases outside the gene matches. Germline lookup yields CDR1 MDHEN and CDR2 SYDVKM. The CDR3 covers 15 residues. Full variable domain (rest looked up from reference TRBV28 and TRBJ2-5): DVKVTQSSRYLVKRTGEKVFLECVQDMDHENMFWYRQDPGLGLRLIYFSYDVKMKEKGDIPEGYSVSREKKERFSLILESASTNQTSMYLCASTRDRELWETQYFGPGTRLLVL.

This clone was seen a single time. This chain connects TRBV28 to TRBJ1-2; D gene unclear. This CDR3 has 12 amino acids. V lost 3 bases, J lost 8 bases, and 10 bases lay in between. From germline, CDR1 is MDHEN and CDR2 SYDVKM. CDR3 DNA sequence: TGTGCCAGCAGTTTCTTGAGAGAGGGCTACACCTTC. Protein product: CASSFLREGYTF.

This rearrangement joins TRBV7-2 to TRBJ2-5; 11 positions match TRBD2. The length of the CDR3 is 19 residues. After removal of 1 base from V and 4 bases from J, the junction contained 14 bases not matched to a gene. Germline loops: CDR1 SGHTA, CDR2 FQGNSA. The CDR3 region is CASSLVMFLLAGGGETQYF. CDR3 nucleotide sequence: TGTGCCAGCAGCTTAGTCATGTTCCTTCTAGCGGGAGGTGGAGAGACCCAGTACTTC.